This T cell receptor (beta chain) was retrieved from a study of T cell responses to AZD1222 COVID-19 vaccine. Study-wide findings and caveats: The sample set comprised mostly white British donors with more females, and clonal diversity was possibly underestimated.

Germline values: CDR1 MNHEY, CDR2 SVGEGT. V was cut by 2 bases and J by 3 bases, with 10 bases left in between. The CDR3 is 14 residues long. The data were produced by immunoSEQ multiplex PCR, yet TCRdb's version contains in-frame clones alone and is incomplete. The sample has roughly 140,000 clones; around 88% are singletons. A note on this clone: Its target is unknown.

The source of this sequence is an adult in good health. The source material was peripheral blood, sampled on day 0 of MenACWY control vaccination. This chain links TRBV6-2 or TRBV6-3 with TRBJ1-1, with D possibly matching TRBD1 (6 bases). CDR3 protein: CASSYQGMDTEAFF. CDR3 nucleotide sequence: TGTGCCAGCAGTTACCAGGGGATGGACACTGAAGCTTTCTTT.